This passage covers 29 T cell receptor beta chains from one sample sequenced in a study of high-grade serous ovarian cancer treatment subgroups (dated by TCRdb to 2020 to 2023). Tumor samples were obtained before definitive surgery or chemotherapy. The method was the immunoSEQ multiplex PCR assay. TCRdb stores this immuneACCESS table with in-frame sequences only. Part of the clones is absent; in the studies checked, under half of the shortfall reflects unresolved V genes, and no reason is known for the rest. The sample table holds about 5,000 clones, of which about 70% were seen once. In total, the top ten clones hold more than 15% of the sample. The specimen sequenced was tumor tissue. These receptors were collected from a human donor with high-grade serous ovarian cancer.

This clone showed up just once. The chain couples TRBV5-1 to TRBJ1-2; D remains unclear. From germline, CDR1 is SGHRS and CDR2 YFSETQ. The CDR3 has 14 residues. Trimming took 6 bases from V and 4 from J, leaving 16 bases between them. In nucleotides, the CDR3 is TGCGCCAGCAATAACGAGGCTTCGGGCTATGGCTACACCTTC. Its protein is CASNNEASGYGYTF.

The V and J genes are TRBV14 and TRBJ2-1; no clear D. The CDR3 is 13 amino acids. V lost 1 base, J lost 5 bases, and 6 bases lay in between. From germline, CDR1 is SGHDN and CDR2 FVKESK. CDR3: CASSQGRHNEQFF. CDR3 DNA sequence: TGTGCCAGCAGCCAAGGTCGACACAATGAGCAGTTCTTC.

This clone came up once. V usage is TRBV6-4 and J usage is TRBJ2-5; perhaps TRBD1 as D (5 bases). Trimming removed 6 bases at V and 5 bases at J, with 13 bases between. CDR3 length equals 13 residues. Germline assignment: CDR1 MRHNA and CDR2 SNTAGT. CDR3: CASRGQHWETQYF. DNA for the CDR3: TGTGCCAGCAGGGGGCAGCATTGGGAGACCCAGTACTTC.

Relative to its sample, this clone is medium-sized. The chain has TRBV5-5 and TRBJ1-6; D uncertain. This CDR3 has 13 amino acids. Germline CDR1 is SGHKS and CDR2 is YYEKEE (reference sequence). The V end lost 0 bases, the J end lost 13 bases, and 11 bases lay between the germline ends. The DNA of the CDR3 is TGTGCCAGCAGCTTGGACTACCACGGGCCCCTCCACTTT. It encodes CASSLDYHGPLHF.

The chain combines TRBV5-5 with TRBJ1-2; D is ambiguous. Germline V gene sequence: CDR1 SGHKS, CDR2 YYEKEE (reference sequence). The germline V and J ends were trimmed by 2 bases and 8 bases, with 10 bases remaining between them. This CDR3 spans 12 amino acids. The CDR3 sequence is CASSFDWEGYTF. For the CDR3, the DNA is TGTGCCAGCAGCTTTGACTGGGAAGGCTACACCTTC.

The rearrangement joins TRBV4-1 to TRBJ2-2; no clear D gene. CDR3 length: 13 amino acids. Germline V gene data show CDR1 as MGHRA and CDR2 as YSYEKL. V gave up 5 bases and J gave up 4 bases, with 8 bases separating them. In DNA, the CDR3 is TGCGCCAGCAGCTTCGGTACCACCGGGGAGCTGTTTTTT. It specifies CASSFGTTGELFF.

The V gene is TRBV10-2, the J gene TRBJ2-5; tentative D call: TRBD2 (6 bases). The CDR3 runs to 12 residues. Germline V CDR1 and CDR2: WSHSY, SAAADI. Between the trimmed V and J ends, which lost 8 bases and 4 bases, there was a span of 11 bases. CDR3 nucleotide sequence: TGCGCCAGCGGTCGGGGGTCAGAGACCCAGTACTTC. Amino acid sequence: CASGRGSETQYF.

The genes are TRBV6-1 and TRBJ1-1; perhaps TRBD1 as D (6 bases). V dropped 8 bases and J dropped 4 bases, with 14 bases sitting between them. The CDR3 has 13 amino acids. Germline V lookup: CDR1 MNHNS, CDR2 SASEGT. The DNA for the CDR3 is TGTGCCAGCGATATACAGGGAATCACTGAAGCTTTCTTT. Protein sequence: CASDIQGITEAFF.

The chain links TRBV7-6 to TRBJ1-5; possible D gene TRBD1, 6 bases. V lost 5 bases, J lost 6 bases, and 11 bases lay in between. The CDR3 runs to 13 residues. From germline, CDR1 is SGHVS and CDR2 FNYEAQ. CDR3 sequence: CASSPRGGQPQHF. CDR3 bases: TGTGCCAGCAGCCCCAGGGGCGGTCAGCCCCAGCATTTT.

The table lists this clone with a few counts. The chain carries TRBV7-9 and TRBJ2-3; D ambiguous. The CDR3 has 13 amino acids. Per the germline V gene, CDR1 is SEHNR and CDR2 is FQNEAQ (reference sequence). V was clipped by 6 bases and J by 2 bases, with 9 bases between them. This chain's CDR3 is CASSSRPTDTQYF. In DNA, the CDR3 is TGTGCCAGCAGTTCCAGACCCACAGATACGCAGTATTTT. Full variable domain (missing parts from reference TRBV7-9 and TRBJ2-3): DTGVSQNPRHKITKRGQNVTFRCDPISEHNRLYWYRQTLGQGPEFLTYFQNEAQLEKSRLLSDRFSAERPKGSFSTLEIQRTEQGDSAMYLCASSSRPTDTQYFGPGTRLTVL.

The V gene is TRBV11-1, the J gene TRBJ2-3; D possibly uses TRBD1 or TRBD2 (5 bases each). Germline CDR1 SGHAT, CDR2 FQDESV (reference sequence). With 4 bases removed from V and 2 bases from J, the gap between germline ends came to 13 bases. CDR3 length equals 15 residues. CDR3 region: CASSSRDRYTDTQYF. For the CDR3, the DNA is TGTGCCAGCAGCTCCCGGGACCGGTACACAGATACGCAGTATTTT.

V is TRBV5-6 and J is TRBJ1-2, with D possibly being TRBD1 (5 bases). Germline V gene data show CDR1 as SGHDT and CDR2 as YYEEEE. The ends were cut back, 3 bases at V and 5 bases at J, with 17 bases in the middle. The CDR3 is made up of 15 amino acids. CDR3 residues: CASSYTLAGPYGYTF. The CDR3, as DNA: TGTGCCAGCAGCTACACCCTCGCGGGGCCATATGGCTACACCTTC.

This clone occurred once. The chain recombines TRBV11-2 with TRBJ1-4; tentative D call: TRBD1 (6 bases). This CDR3 region has 15 residues. CDR1 and CDR2 (germline): SGHAT, FQNNGV. V lost 5 bases and J lost 4, with 14 bases in between. CDR3 region: CASSRDGQFNEKLFF. CDR3 nucleotides: TGTGCCAGCAGCCGCGACGGACAGTTTAATGAAAAACTGTTTTTT.

The chain couples TRBV7-2 to TRBJ1-1, with D tentatively TRBD1 (6 bases). Germline V lookup: CDR1 SGHTA, CDR2 FQGNSA. The CDR3 runs 13 residues. V lost 5 bases to trimming and J lost 4 bases, with 11 bases between them. The CDR3 sequence is CASSQQGPTEAFF. DNA for the CDR3: TGTGCCAGCAGCCAACAGGGCCCCACTGAAGCTTTCTTT.

This rearrangement joins TRBV11-2 to TRBJ1-1; TRBD1 might be the D (6 bases). The CDR3 consists of 13 residues. Trimming took off 1 base at V and 6 bases at J, with 9 bases between the two ends. CDR1 SGHAT and CDR2 FQNNGV come from the germline V gene. CDR3 DNA: TGTGCCAGCAGCTTAGTGGCAGGGGCTGAAGCTTTCTTT. Protein product: CASSLVAGAEAFF.

This chain uses TRBV7-8 with TRBJ2-2; 7 bases fit TRBD1. Germline CDR1 is SGHVS and CDR2 is FQNEAQ. Trimming removed 4 bases from V and 3 bases from J; junction bases left unmatched: 5. The CDR3 extends over 15 amino acids. The CDR3 DNA reads TGTGCCAGCAGCTCGGGACAGAGAGACACCGGGGAGCTGTTTTTT. Protein product: CASSSGQRDTGELFF.

The chain carries TRBV6-6 and TRBJ1-4, with a possible D match to TRBD1 (6 bases). Germline CDR1 MNHNY, CDR2 SVGAGI (reference sequence). Trimming took 5 bases from V and 4 from J, leaving 11 bases between them. The CDR3 loop spans 14 amino acids. CDR3 sequence reads: CASSQGRINEKLFF. As DNA, the CDR3 is TGTGCCAGCAGTCAGGGGAGGATTAATGAAAAACTGTTTTTT.

This clone was seen more than once but under ten times. The chain couples TRBV6-5 to TRBJ1-5; no reliable D call. V lost 0 bases and J lost 0, with 6 bases in between. Germline-derived CDR1 and CDR2 are MNHEY and SVGAGI. CDR3 length equals 15 residues. Here the CDR3 DNA reads TGTGCCAGCAGTTACTCACAGTATAGCAATCAGCCCCAGCATTTT. Residues: CASSYSQYSNQPQHF.

This clone was seen a single time. The CDR3 sequence is CASSQEDSTYGYTF. The DNA of the CDR3 is TGCGCCAGCAGCCAAGAAGACAGCACCTATGGCTACACCTTC. The chain links TRBV4-3 to TRBJ1-2, with D possibly being TRBD1 (5 bases). Trimming took 0 bases from V and 4 from J, leaving 9 bases between them. The CDR3 runs 14 residues. The germline gives CDR1 LGHNA, CDR2 YSLEER.

This clone came up once. The chain recombines TRBV6-1 with TRBJ2-1; D gene ambiguous. The CDR3 contains 11 residues. V gave up 5 bases and J gave up 3 bases, with 2 bases separating them. Germline CDR1 and CDR2: MNHNS and SASEGT. This chain's CDR3 is CASSNYNEQFF. DNA for the CDR3: TGTGCCAGCAGTAACTACAATGAGCAGTTCTTC.

The genes are TRBV4-1 and TRBJ1-4; 7 nucleotides match TRBD1. The germline CDR1 and CDR2 sequences are MGHRA and YSYEKL. Trimming cost V 4 bases and J 8 bases; bases outside gene matches: 13. The CDR3 spans 16 residues. CDR3 DNA: TGCGCCAGCAGCCCGAACCCCCAGGGGGTTCGGGAAAAACTGTTTTTT. Encoded protein: CASSPNPQGVREKLFF.

This chain links TRBV6-6 with TRBJ2-5, with 7 bases that match TRBD1. The CDR3 is 14 amino acids. Germline CDR1 is MNHNY and CDR2 is SVGAGI (reference sequence). V trimming: 6 bases; J trimming: 5 bases; junction bases outside the gene matches: 9. This CDR3 is CASRPRGRGETQYF. The CDR3 DNA is TGTGCCAGCAGGCCAAGGGGGCGCGGTGAGACCCAGTACTTC.

Only one count was recorded for this clone. The J gene is TRBJ2-2, the V gene TRBV7-3; 9 bases line up with TRBD1. The CDR3 is 15 residues long. CDR1 and CDR2 (germline): SGHTA, FQGTGA. The J segment lost 4 bases and the V segment lost 5 bases, leaving 5 bases of the junction unmatched. CDR3 region: CASSLGQGTTGELFF. CDR3 nucleotides: TGTGCCAGCAGCCTAGGACAGGGGACCACCGGGGAGCTGTTTTTT.

The chain carries TRBV28 and TRBJ2-5; 7 nucleotides align to TRBD2. Germline trimming cut 5 bases from V and 6 bases from J; bases unmatched to any gene: 9. Germline CDR1 and CDR2: MDHEN and SYDVKM. This CDR3 is built from 14 residues. The CDR3 spells CASSLGLGIKTQYF. The DNA of the CDR3 is TGTGCCAGCAGTCTTGGACTAGGGATAAAGACCCAGTACTTC.

This clone appeared a single time. The chain is built from TRBV6-6 and TRBJ1-1; D may be TRBD1 (5 bases). The CDR3 loop spans 13 amino acids. Germline-derived CDR1 and CDR2 are MNHNY and SVGAGI (reference sequence). The ends were cut back, 6 bases at V and 12 bases at J, with 20 bases in the middle. CDR3 coding DNA: TGTGCCAGCAGCACCTGGGGCGGAACGAACCCTTTCTTT. This sequence encodes CASSTWGGTNPFF.

The chain links TRBV28 to TRBJ2-2; tentative D call: TRBD1 (5 bases). Trimming shortened V by 6 bases and J by 1 base, and 12 bases separated the two germline ends. Germline CDR1 reads MDHEN; CDR2 reads SYDVKM. The CDR3 extends over 15 amino acids. In DNA, the CDR3 is TGTGCCAGCAGACCAACTGACAGGAACACCGGGGAGCTGTTTTTT. Amino acid sequence: CASRPTDRNTGELFF.

The rearrangement uses TRBV6-4 and TRBJ2-1, with 7 bases aligning to TRBD2. V lost 3 bases and J lost 5; bases outside the gene matches: 4. The germline V gene has CDR1 MRHNA and CDR2 SNTAGT. The length of the CDR3 is 14 residues. The CDR3 sequence is CASSENLADNEQFF. CDR3 coding DNA: TGTGCCAGCAGTGAAAATCTAGCGGACAATGAGCAGTTCTTC.

The chain employs TRBV10-3 and TRBJ2-7; 8 bases fit TRBD1. The CDR3 loop spans 12 amino acids. The junction had 3 bases not matched to a gene; V was cut back by 8 bases and J by 3 bases. CDR1 and CDR2 (germline): ENHRY, SYGVKD. As DNA, the CDR3 is TGTGCCATCTCTGGACAGGGCTACGAGCAGTACTTC. This translates into CAISGQGYEQYF.

This clone is categorized as medium-sized. The chain couples TRBV30 to TRBJ1-6, with D unresolved. CDR1 and CDR2 from the germline V gene are GTSNPN and SVGIG (reference sequence). V lost 2 bases to trimming and J lost 0 bases, with 14 bases between them. This CDR3 comprises 17 residues. CDR3 loop: CAWSTDTPSSYNSPLHF. CDR3 nucleotides: TGTGCCTGGAGTACAGACACGCCGAGCTCCTATAATTCACCCCTCCACTTT.